The source of this T cell receptor beta chain is a study of CD8 T cells in ankylosing spondylitis. Study outcomes and limitations: Characteristic, it appeared, of ankylosing spondylitis blood was a TCR beta motif of fewer than 10 highly homologous variants.

This CDR3 is 11 amino acids long. The V gene lost 4 bases and the J gene lost 5 bases, with 6 bases spanning the gap. The V gene's germline CDR1 is SGHRS and CDR2 YFSETQ. One entry per CDR3 protein, called by TCRdb with MiXCR from the 5' RACE reads. The table records tens of thousands of distinct CDR3 sequences, around 30% of them present only once. There are a few counts of this clonotype. Its cognate antigen is unknown. The specimen was blood, either unsorted or a sorted T cell fraction (not recorded which). This clonotype originated in a male donor with ankylosing spondylitis or in good health (not recorded which). The chain has TRBV5-1 and TRBJ1-1, with D unclear. The CDR3 sequence: CASSLETEAFF. In DNA form, the CDR3 reads TGCGCCAGCAGCCTGGAAACTGAAGCTTTCTTT.